The following is a T cell receptor beta chain sequence with its context. Some clones are missing from TCRdb's copy, which holds only in-frame ones; the method was immunoSEQ multiplex PCR. The top ten clones hold 1.5% to 2% of a sample with 200,000 to 250,000 clones, about 85% of them seen once. The data originate from a study of blood T cell repertoires in COVID-19. The wider study: Spain, Italy and the United States supplied samples that represented acute and convalescent COVID-19.

The CDR3 is 13 residues long. Trimming shortened V by 6 bases and J by 2 bases, and 10 bases separated the two germline ends. This chain links TRBV12-3 or TRBV12-4 with TRBJ2-5; possible D gene TRBD1, 5 bases. Sequenced input: peripheral blood. This TCR was recovered from a man in his thirties or forties who had recovered from COVID-19. The CDR3 sequence is CASRVQDQETQYF. The CDR3 DNA reads as TGTGCCAGCAGAGTACAGGATCAAGAGACCCAGTACTTC.